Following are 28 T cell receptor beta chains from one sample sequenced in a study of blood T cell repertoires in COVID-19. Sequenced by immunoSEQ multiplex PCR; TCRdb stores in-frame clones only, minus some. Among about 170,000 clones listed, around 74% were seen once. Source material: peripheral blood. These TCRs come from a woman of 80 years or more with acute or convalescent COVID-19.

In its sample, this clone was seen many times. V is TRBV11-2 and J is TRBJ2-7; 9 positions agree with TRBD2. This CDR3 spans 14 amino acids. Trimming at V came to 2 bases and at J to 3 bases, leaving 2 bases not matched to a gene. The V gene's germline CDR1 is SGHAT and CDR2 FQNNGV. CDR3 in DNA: TGTGCCAGCAGCTTAATGACTAGCGGCTACGAGCAGTACTTC. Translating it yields CASSLMTSGYEQYF.

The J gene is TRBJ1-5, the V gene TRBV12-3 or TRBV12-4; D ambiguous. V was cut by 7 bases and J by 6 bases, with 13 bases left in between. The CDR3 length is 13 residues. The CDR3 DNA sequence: TGTGCCAGCACTACAAATCGGGGTCAGCCCCAGCATTTT. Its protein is CASTTNRGQPQHF.

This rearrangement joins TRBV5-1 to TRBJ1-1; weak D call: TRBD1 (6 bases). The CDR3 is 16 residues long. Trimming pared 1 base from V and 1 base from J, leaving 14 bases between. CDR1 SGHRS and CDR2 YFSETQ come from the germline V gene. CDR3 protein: CASSLLGGGENTEAFF. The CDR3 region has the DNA TGCGCCAGCAGCTTGTTGGGGGGGGGCGAGAACACTGAAGCTTTCTTT.

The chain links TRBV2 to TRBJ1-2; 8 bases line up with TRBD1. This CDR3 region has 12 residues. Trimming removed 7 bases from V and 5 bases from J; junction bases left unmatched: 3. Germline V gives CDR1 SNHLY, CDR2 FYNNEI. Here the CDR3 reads CASKGQGYGYTF. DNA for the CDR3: TGTGCCAGCAAAGGACAGGGTTATGGCTACACCTTC. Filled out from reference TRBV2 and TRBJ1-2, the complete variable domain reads EPEVTQTPSHQVTQMGQEVILRCVPISNHLYFYWYRQILGQKVEFLVSFYNNEISEKSEIFDDQFSVERPDGSNFTLKIRSTKLEDSAMYFCASKGQGYGYTFGSGTRLTVV.

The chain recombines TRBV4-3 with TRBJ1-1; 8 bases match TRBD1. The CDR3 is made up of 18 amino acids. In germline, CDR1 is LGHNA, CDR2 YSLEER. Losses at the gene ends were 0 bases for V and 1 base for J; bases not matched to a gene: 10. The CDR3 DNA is TGCGCCAGCAGCCAAGATCCGGGTTCGGGGACAGGGAACACTGAAGCTTTCTTT. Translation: CASSQDPGSGTGNTEAFF.

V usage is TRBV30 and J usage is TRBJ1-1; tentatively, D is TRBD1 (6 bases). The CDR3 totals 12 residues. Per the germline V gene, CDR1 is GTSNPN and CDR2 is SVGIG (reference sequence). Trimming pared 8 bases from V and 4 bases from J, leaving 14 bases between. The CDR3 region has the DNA TGTGCCGGCGCGGGGGCTGGCACTGAAGCTTTCTTT. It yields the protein CAGAGAGTEAFF.

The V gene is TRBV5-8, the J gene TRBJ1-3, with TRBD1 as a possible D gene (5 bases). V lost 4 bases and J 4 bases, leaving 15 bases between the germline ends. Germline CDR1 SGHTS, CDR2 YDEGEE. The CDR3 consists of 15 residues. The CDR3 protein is CASSGGTRPGNTIYF. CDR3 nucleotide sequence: TGTGCCAGCAGCGGGGGGACGCGTCCAGGAAACACCATATATTTT.

CDR3 loop: CASSSSRTGQETQYF. CDR3 nucleotides: TGTGCCAGCAGCTCATCGCGGACAGGGCAAGAGACCCAGTACTTC. This chain joins TRBV7-9 and TRBJ2-5; 8 nucleotides align to TRBD1. CDR1 is SEHNR and CDR2 is FQNEAQ in the germline V gene (reference sequence). The CDR3 runs to 15 residues. Trimming removed 4 bases from V and 2 bases from J; junction bases left unmatched: 6.

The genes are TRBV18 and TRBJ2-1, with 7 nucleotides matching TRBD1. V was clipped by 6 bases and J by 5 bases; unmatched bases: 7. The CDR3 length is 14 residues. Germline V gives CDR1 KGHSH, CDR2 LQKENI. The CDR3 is CASSLQGTDNEQFF. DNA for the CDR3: TGTGCCAGCTCGCTCCAAGGGACAGACAATGAGCAGTTCTTC.

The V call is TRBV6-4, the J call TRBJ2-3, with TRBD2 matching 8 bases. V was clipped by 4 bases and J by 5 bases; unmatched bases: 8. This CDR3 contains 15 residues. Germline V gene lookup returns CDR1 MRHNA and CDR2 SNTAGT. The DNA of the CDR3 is TGTGCCAGCAGTGTCTCGGGAGGGCCGGGAGATACGCAGTATTTT. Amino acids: CASSVSGGPGDTQYF.

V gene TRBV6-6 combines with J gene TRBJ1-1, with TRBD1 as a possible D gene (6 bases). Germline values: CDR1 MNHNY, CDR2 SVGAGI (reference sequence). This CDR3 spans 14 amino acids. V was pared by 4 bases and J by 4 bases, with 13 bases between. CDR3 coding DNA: TGTGCCAGCAGTTTTGAGGGGGTAGGCACTGAAGCTTTCTTT. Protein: CASSFEGVGTEAFF.

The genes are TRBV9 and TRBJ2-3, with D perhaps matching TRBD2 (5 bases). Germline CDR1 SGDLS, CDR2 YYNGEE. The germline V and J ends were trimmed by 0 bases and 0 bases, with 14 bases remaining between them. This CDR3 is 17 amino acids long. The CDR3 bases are TGTGCCAGCAGCGTAGTTCCTAGCCCTATAAGCACAGATACGCAGTATTTT. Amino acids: CASSVVPSPISTDTQYF.

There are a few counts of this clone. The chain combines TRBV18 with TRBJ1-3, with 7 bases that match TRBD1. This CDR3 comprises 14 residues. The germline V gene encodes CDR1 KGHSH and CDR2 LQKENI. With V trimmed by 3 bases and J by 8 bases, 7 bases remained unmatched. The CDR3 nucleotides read TGTGCCAGCTCACCTAACGGACAGGAGGACACCATATATTTT. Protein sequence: CASSPNGQEDTIYF.

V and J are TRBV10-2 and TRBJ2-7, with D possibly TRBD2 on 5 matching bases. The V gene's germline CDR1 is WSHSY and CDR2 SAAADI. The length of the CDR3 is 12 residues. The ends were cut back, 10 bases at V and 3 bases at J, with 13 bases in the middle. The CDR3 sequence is CATEVGDYEQYF. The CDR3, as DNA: TGCGCCACCGAGGTCGGGGACTACGAGCAGTACTTC.

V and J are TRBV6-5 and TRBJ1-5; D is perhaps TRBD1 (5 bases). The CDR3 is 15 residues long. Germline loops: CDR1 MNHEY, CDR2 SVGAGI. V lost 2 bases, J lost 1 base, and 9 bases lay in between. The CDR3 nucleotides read TGTGCCAGCAGTTACCGGGGGGGGAGCAATCAGCCCCAGCATTTT. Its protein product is CASSYRGGSNQPQHF.

The CDR3 loop is CASSRDRDETQYF. DNA of the CDR3: TGTGCCAGCAGCCGGGACAGGGACGAGACCCAGTACTTC. The rearrangement joins TRBV2 to TRBJ2-5; 9 bases fit TRBD1. V trimming: 6 bases; J trimming: 5 bases; junction bases outside the gene matches: 4. Germline V gene lookup returns CDR1 SNHLY and CDR2 FYNNEI. CDR3 length: 13 residues.

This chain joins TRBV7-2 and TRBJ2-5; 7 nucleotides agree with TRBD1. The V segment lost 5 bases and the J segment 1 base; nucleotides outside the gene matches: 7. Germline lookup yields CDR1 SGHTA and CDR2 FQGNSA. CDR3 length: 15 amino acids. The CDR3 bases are TGTGCCAGCAGCATAAATCAGGGGGTCCAAGAGACCCAGTACTTC. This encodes CASSINQGVQETQYF.

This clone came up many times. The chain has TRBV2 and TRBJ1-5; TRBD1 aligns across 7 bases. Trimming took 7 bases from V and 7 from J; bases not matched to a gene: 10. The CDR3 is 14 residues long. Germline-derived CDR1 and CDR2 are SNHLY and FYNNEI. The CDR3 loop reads CASKIQGLGQPQHF. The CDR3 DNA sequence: TGTGCCAGCAAGATACAGGGGTTGGGGCAGCCCCAGCATTTT.

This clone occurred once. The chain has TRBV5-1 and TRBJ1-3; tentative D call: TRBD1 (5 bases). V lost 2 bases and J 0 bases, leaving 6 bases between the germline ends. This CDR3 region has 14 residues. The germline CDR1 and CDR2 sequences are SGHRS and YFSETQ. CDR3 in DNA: TGCGCCAGCAGCTTAGGGGCCTCTGGAAACACCATATATTTT. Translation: CASSLGASGNTIYF.

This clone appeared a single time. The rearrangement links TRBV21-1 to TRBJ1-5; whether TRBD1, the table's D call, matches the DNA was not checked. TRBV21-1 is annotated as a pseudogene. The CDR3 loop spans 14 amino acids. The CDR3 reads CASSKEDNNQPQHF. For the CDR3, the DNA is TGTGCCAGCAGCAAAGAGGACAACAATCAGCCCCAGCATTTT.

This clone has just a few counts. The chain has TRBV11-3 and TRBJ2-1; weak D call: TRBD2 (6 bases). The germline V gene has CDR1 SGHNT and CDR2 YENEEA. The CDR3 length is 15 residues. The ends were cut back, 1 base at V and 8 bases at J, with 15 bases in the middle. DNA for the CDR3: TGTGCCAGCAGCTTAGGTCGTCGGGAGATGGATGAGCAGTTCTTC. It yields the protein CASSLGRREMDEQFF.

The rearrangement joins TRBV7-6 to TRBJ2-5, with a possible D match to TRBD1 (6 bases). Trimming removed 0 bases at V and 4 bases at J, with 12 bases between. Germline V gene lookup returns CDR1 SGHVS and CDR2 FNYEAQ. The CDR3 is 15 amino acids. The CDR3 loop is CASSLAPNRVETQYF. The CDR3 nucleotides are TGTGCCAGCAGCTTAGCGCCAAACAGGGTAGAGACCCAGTACTTC.

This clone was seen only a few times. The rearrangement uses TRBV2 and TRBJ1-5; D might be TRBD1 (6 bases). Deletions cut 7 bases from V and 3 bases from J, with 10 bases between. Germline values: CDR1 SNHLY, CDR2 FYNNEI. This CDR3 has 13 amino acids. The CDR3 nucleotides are TGTGCCAGCAATGACAGGCTCAATCAGCCCCAGCATTTT. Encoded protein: CASNDRLNQPQHF.

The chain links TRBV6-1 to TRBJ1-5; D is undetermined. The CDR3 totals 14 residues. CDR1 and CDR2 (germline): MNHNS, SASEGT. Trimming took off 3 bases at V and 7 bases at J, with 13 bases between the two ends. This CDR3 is CASSENRFYQPQHF. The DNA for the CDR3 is TGTGCCAGCAGTGAGAACCGATTCTACCAGCCCCAGCATTTT.

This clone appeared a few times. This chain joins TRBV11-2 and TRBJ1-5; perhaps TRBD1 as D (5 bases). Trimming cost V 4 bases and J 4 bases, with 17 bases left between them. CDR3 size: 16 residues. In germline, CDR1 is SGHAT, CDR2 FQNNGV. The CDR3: CASSSTGRVSNQPQHF. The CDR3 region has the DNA TGTGCCAGCAGCTCTACTGGCAGGGTTTCAAATCAGCCCCAGCATTTT.

DNA for the CDR3: TGTGCCAGTAGTTTGATGCCGGGACAGGGTTACGGCAATGAGCAGTTCTTC. Translated: CASSLMPGQGYGNEQFF. The rearrangement links TRBV19 to TRBJ2-1, with 9 bases that match TRBD1. V gave up 5 bases and J gave up 6 bases; unmatched junction bases: 14. The germline V gene encodes CDR1 LNHDA and CDR2 SQIVND (reference sequence). This CDR3 region has 17 residues.

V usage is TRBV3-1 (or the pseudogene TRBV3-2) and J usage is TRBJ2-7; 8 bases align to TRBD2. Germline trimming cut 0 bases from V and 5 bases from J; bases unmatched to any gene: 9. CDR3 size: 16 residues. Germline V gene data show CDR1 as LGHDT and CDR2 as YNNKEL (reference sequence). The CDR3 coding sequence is TGTGCCAGCAGCCAAGATGAATGCGGGAGGATGGACGAGCAGTACTTC. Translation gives CASSQDECGRMDEQYF.

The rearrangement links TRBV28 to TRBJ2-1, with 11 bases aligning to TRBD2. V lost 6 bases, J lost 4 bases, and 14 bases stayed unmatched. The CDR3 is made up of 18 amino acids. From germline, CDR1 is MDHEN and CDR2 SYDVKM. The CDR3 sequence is CASSPSIAGGPLYNEQFF. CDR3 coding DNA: TGTGCCAGCAGCCCAAGTATAGCGGGAGGGCCTCTGTACAATGAGCAGTTCTTC.